This TCR beta chain was identified during a study of prognosis after radiotherapy for stage I lung cancer. Genomic DNA yielded TCR beta CDR3, amplified by two-round multiplex PCR. Round one of PCR was performed, and it used primers specific to each TRBV and TRBJ gene. From the multiplex PCR reads, TCRdb called clonotypes with MiXCR, one entry per CDR3 protein. This table has about 59,000 distinct CDR3 sequences, approximately 25% appearing once. The germline gives CDR1 SQVTM, CDR2 ANQGSEA. This CDR3 region has 18 residues. In its sample, this clonotype was seen once. Being one base from a much bigger clone, this may be a read error.

This specimen was PBMCs, taken before or after stereotactic body radiation therapy (not recorded which). The gene calls are TRBV29-1 and TRBJ2-6, with 9 bases matching TRBD1. The receptor's source is a donor aged 50 or older with non-small cell lung cancer. The CDR3 spells CSVEGSRTGAPGADVLTF. The CDR3 DNA reads as TGCAGCGTTGAAGGGTCTAGGACAGGGGCGCCAGGGGCCGACGTCCTGACTTTC.